The clone carrying this T cell receptor beta chain was counted a few times. The data were obtained in a study of blood T cell repertoires in COVID-19. In the study overall: The samples span acute and convalescent COVID-19 from the United States, Italy and Spain.

This CDR3 region has 18 residues. Germline V lookup: CDR1 KGHSH, CDR2 LQKENI. V was pared by 6 bases and J by 0 bases, with 14 bases of the junction left unmatched. Clones were read by immunoSEQ multiplex PCR, and TCRdb kept only the in-frame ones, dropping some. The data contain roughly 200,000 clones, 60% to 85% of them singletons. The sequence derives from a woman aged 45 to 65 with active or convalescent COVID-19. Sequencing used peripheral blood. The chain links TRBV18 to TRBJ1-2; 9 nucleotides line up with TRBD1. The CDR3 reads CASSPRTGAKVTNYGYTF. The CDR3 DNA reads TGTGCCAGCTCCCCCCGGACAGGGGCCAAGGTGACTAACTATGGCTACACCTTC.